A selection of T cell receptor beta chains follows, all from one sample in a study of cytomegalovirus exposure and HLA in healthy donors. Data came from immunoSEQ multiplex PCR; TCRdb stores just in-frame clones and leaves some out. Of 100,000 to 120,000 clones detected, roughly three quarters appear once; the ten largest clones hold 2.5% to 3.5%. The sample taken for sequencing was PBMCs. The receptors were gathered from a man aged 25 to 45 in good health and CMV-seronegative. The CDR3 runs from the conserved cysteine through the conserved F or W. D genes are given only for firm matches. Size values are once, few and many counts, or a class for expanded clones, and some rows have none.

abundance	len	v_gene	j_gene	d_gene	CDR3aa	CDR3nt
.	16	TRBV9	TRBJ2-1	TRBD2	CASTQTSGGLYNEQFF	TGTGCCAGCACCCAGACTAGCGGAGGGCTATACAATGAGCAGTTCTTC
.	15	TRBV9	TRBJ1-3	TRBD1	CASSLGQGRGNTIYF	TGTGCCAGCAGCTTGGGACAGGGCCGGGGAAACACCATATATTTT
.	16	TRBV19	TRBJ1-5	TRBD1	CASSSLVGQGNQPQHF	TGTGCCAGTTCCTCCCTAGTGGGACAGGGAAATCAGCCCCAGCATTTT
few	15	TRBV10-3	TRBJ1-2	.	CAISESGSKTGGYTF	TGTGCCATCAGTGAGTCTGGCAGCAAGACGGGTGGCTACACCTTC
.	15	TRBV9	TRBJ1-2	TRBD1	CASSEWTGMAYGYTF	TGTGCCAGCAGCGAATGGACAGGGATGGCCTATGGCTACACCTTC
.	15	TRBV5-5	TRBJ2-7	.	CASSTGTLMTYEQYF	TGTGCCAGCAGCACCGGGACACTGATGACCTACGAGCAGTACTTC
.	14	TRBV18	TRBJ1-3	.	CASSPAESGNTIYF	TGTGCCAGCTCACCGGCGGAATCTGGAAATACCATATATTTT
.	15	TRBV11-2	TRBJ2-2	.	CASSLDLQGPRELFF	TGTGCCAGCAGCTTAGATCTACAGGGTCCGAGGGAGCTGTTTTTT
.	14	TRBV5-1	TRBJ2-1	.	CASSLGGVSGEQFF	TGCGCCAGCAGCTTGGGAGGCGTATCGGGTGAGCAGTTCTTC
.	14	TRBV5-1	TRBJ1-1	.	CASSLDGERTEAFF	TGCGCCAGCAGTTTGGATGGGGAGAGAACTGAAGCTTTCTTT